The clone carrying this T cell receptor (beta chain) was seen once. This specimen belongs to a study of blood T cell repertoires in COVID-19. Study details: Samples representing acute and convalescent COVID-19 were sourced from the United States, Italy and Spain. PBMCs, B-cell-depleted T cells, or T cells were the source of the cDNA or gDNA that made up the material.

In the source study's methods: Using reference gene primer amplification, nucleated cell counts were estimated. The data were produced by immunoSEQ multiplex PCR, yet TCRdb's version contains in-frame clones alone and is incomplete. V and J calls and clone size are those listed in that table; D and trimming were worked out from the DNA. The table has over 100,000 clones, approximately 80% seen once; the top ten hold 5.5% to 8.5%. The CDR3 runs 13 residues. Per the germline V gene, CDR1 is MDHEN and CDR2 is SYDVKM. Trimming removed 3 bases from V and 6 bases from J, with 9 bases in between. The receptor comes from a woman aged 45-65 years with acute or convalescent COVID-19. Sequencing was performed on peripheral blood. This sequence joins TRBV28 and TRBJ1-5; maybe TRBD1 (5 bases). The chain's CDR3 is CASSFVRAQPQHF. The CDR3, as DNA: TGTGCCAGCAGTTTCGTCAGGGCTCAGCCCCAGCATTTT.